This paragraph reports one TCR beta chain. The data are from a study of cytotoxic CD8 clonotypes in ibrutinib-treated CLL. Study background: After a median of around six years, roughly 14 patients stayed remitted and roughly 12 progressed; responses had been partial in about 24 and complete in 2.

V shed 5 bases and J shed 4 bases, with 12 bases lying between them. CDR1 and CDR2 from the germline V gene are SEHNR and FQNEAQ (reference sequence). The CDR3 length is 13 residues. Method: immunoSEQ multiplex PCR; TCRdb's copy keeps in-frame clones and lacks some. Of about 140,000 clones listed, more than 75% are singletons. Cryopreserved PBMCs provided around 2.2 micrograms of genomic DNA for the TCR beta libraries. The chain has TRBV7-9 and TRBJ2-7; D unclear. Sample: PBMCs, taken after 36 months of ibrutinib treatment. This sequence originates from a human donor with chronic lymphocytic leukemia. CDR3 DNA: TGTGCCAGCAGCACCCTGCCAGAGTACGAGCAGTACTTC. Its protein product is CASSTLPEYEQYF. The whole variable domain, remainder taken from reference TRBV7-9 and TRBJ2-7, is DTGVSQNPRHKITKRGQNVTFRCDPISEHNRLYWYRQTLGQGPEFLTYFQNEAQLEKSRLLSDRFSAERPKGSFSTLEIQRTEQGDSAMYLCASSTLPEYEQYFGPGTRLTVT.